One sample yielded the 28 T cell receptor beta chains listed below, sequenced in a study of Ad26.COV2.S vaccination and SARS-CoV-2 variants. Treatment noted: around 19 received Ad26.COV2.S at low or high dose, single or two shots; 5 received placebo; per-sample allocation not given. Sampling took place 63 days after the first vaccine or placebo injection. Generated by immunoSEQ multiplex PCR, the TCRdb table keeps only in-frame clones and is missing some. This sample has roughly 700,000 clones, with more than 80% found just once. This specimen consisted of peripheral blood, obtained in a trial of Ad26.COV2.S vaccine versus placebo. The receptors were sampled from a person aged 18 to 59 who received the Ad26.COV2.S COVID-19 vaccine or a placebo.

The CDR3 region has the DNA TGCGCCAGCAGCTTGGGGGGGACAGGCTTGTACGAGCAGTACTTC. This translates into CASSLGGTGLYEQYF. This sequence joins TRBV5-1 and TRBJ2-7, with 8 bases lining up with TRBD1. The ends lost 0 bases at V and 4 bases at J; junction bases unmatched: 6. Per the germline V gene, CDR1 is SGHRS and CDR2 is YFSETQ. CDR3 length equals 15 residues.

This clone has a handful of counts. This sequence joins TRBV3-1 (or the pseudogene TRBV3-2) and TRBJ1-2; D is unresolved. The V and J ends lost 4 bases and 2 bases respectively, with 14 bases between them. CDR3 size: 15 residues. Germline lookup yields CDR1 LGHDT and CDR2 YNNKEL (reference sequence). The CDR3: CASSLRLPPNYGYTF. The CDR3 bases are TGTGCCAGCAGCCTCCGACTCCCCCCGAACTATGGCTACACCTTC.

The chain couples TRBV7-8 to TRBJ1-1; D is possibly TRBD1 (6 bases). CDR3 length: 13 amino acids. The germline V gene has CDR1 SGHVS and CDR2 FQNEAQ. Trimming pared 5 bases from V and 5 bases from J, leaving 12 bases between. CDR3 protein: CASSPQGRTEAFF. Written as DNA, the CDR3 is TGTGCCAGCAGCCCCCAGGGGCGGACTGAAGCTTTCTTT.

This clone was seen only once. J is TRBJ1-2 and V is TRBV30; 10 nucleotides match TRBD1. Germline V lookup: CDR1 GTSNPN, CDR2 SVGIG (reference sequence). V shed 2 bases and J 5 bases; nucleotides not matched to a gene: 5. The CDR3 sequence is 14 residues long. In DNA form, the CDR3 reads TGTGCCTGGAGTCCCGACAGGGGGCCTTATGGCTACACCTTC. As protein: CAWSPDRGPYGYTF.

V is TRBV19 and J is TRBJ1-3; the D is unclear. Germline-derived CDR1 and CDR2 are LNHDA and SQIVND (reference sequence). V lost 5 bases, J lost 3 bases, and 5 bases lay in between. The CDR3 length is 12 residues. The CDR3, as DNA: TGTGCCAGTAGTTTCGATGGAAACACCATATATTTT. Protein: CASSFDGNTIYF. Supplemented by reference TRBV19 and TRBJ1-3, the full variable domain reads DGGITQSPKYLFRKEGQNVTLSCEQNLNHDAMYWYRQDPGQGLRLIYYSQIVNDFQKGDIAEGYSVSREKKESFPLTVTSAQKNPTAFYLCASSFDGNTIYFGEGSWLTVV.

This chain uses TRBV19 with TRBJ2-1; no reliable D call. The CDR3 totals 16 residues. Deletions cut 0 bases from V and 5 bases from J, with 14 bases between. CDR1 is LNHDA and CDR2 is SQIVND in the germline V gene (reference sequence). The chain's CDR3 is CASSIDAPQKNNEQFF. Here the CDR3 DNA reads TGTGCCAGTAGTATAGATGCGCCCCAAAAAAACAATGAGCAGTTCTTC.

The chain employs TRBV25-1 and TRBJ2-2; D remains ambiguous. Germline lookup yields CDR1 MGHDK and CDR2 SYGVNS. This CDR3 is 11 amino acids long. The V end was cut by 6 bases, the J end by 5 bases, with 4 bases between. Written as DNA, the CDR3 is TGTGCCAGCAGGATGACCGGGGAGCTGTTTTTT. Translated: CASRMTGELFF. Using reference TRBV25-1 and TRBJ2-2 for the parts outside the CDR3, the full variable domain is EADIYQTPRYLVIGTGKKITLECSQTMGHDKMYWYQQDPGMELHLIHYSYGVNSTEKGDLSSESTVSRIRTEHFPLTLESARPSHTSQYLCASRMTGELFFGEGSRLTVL.

CDR3 coding DNA: TGCGCCAGCAGCCAAGATTTAGACAGATACAATGAGCAGTTCTTC. Translated, it gives CASSQDLDRYNEQFF. This rearrangement joins TRBV4-3 to TRBJ2-1; a weak D match, TRBD1 (5 bases). Germline values: CDR1 LGHNA, CDR2 YSLEER. The CDR3 extends over 15 amino acids. V was cut by 0 bases and J by 4 bases, with 10 bases left in between.

This sequence joins TRBV7-3 and TRBJ2-7; the D is unclear. The CDR3 has 13 amino acids. Trimming took off 4 bases at V and 3 bases at J, with 10 bases between the two ends. CDR1 and CDR2 from the germline V gene are SGHTA and FQGTGA. This CDR3 is CASSSGPFYEQYF. CDR3 coding DNA: TGTGCCAGCAGCTCCGGACCCTTCTACGAGCAGTACTTC.

The rearrangement joins TRBV29-1 to TRBJ1-2; D possibly corresponds to TRBD1 (5 bases). V was clipped by 2 bases and J by 6 bases, with 10 bases between them. The CDR3 loop spans 12 amino acids. In germline, CDR1 is SQVTM, CDR2 ANQGSEA. CDR3 nucleotides: TGCAGCGTTGAACGGGGGGGGAATGGCTACACCTTC. Translated, it gives CSVERGGNGYTF.

This chain links TRBV7-8 with TRBJ2-5; no firm D call. Germline assignment: CDR1 SGHVS and CDR2 FQNEAQ. CDR3 length: 13 amino acids. Between the trimmed V and J ends, which lost 8 bases and 2 bases, there was a span of 12 bases. CDR3 bases: TGTGCCAGCGCCGTCGGCGTTCAAGAGACCCAGTACTTC. This codes for CASAVGVQETQYF.

V gene TRBV6-4 combines with J gene TRBJ1-1; D ambiguous. In germline, CDR1 is MRHNA, CDR2 SNTAGT. CDR3 size: 13 residues. Trimming pared 6 bases from V and 5 bases from J, leaving 13 bases between. CDR3 in amino acids: CASRATPGTEAFF. In DNA, the CDR3 is TGTGCCAGCAGGGCGACGCCGGGGACTGAAGCTTTCTTT.

As concerns this clone: This sample also contains other DNA sequences that code for the same CDR3. The CDR3 DNA reads as TGTGCCAGCAGCGTGGGGCTAGGTAGCTACAATGAGCAGTTCTTC. Its protein is CASSVGLGSYNEQFF. V usage is TRBV9 and J usage is TRBJ2-1; the D gene is possibly TRBD1 (5 bases). The CDR3 has 15 amino acids. CDR1 is SGDLS and CDR2 is YYNGEE in the germline V gene. Trimming took 2 bases from V and 3 from J, leaving 12 bases between them.

The rearrangement joins TRBV5-4 to TRBJ2-3; possibly TRBD1 or TRBD2 for D (5 bases each). The ends were cut back, 0 bases at V and 0 bases at J, with 11 bases in the middle. The CDR3 runs 16 residues. Germline CDR1 is SGHNT and CDR2 is YYREEE (reference sequence). The CDR3 DNA reads TGTGCCAGCAGCTTGGGGGGGAGTGCTAGCACAGATACGCAGTATTTT. Its protein is CASSLGGSASTDTQYF.

The rearrangement joins TRBV10-3 to TRBJ1-3, with D possibly being TRBD1 (5 bases). The CDR3 covers 16 residues. Looked up from germline, CDR1 is ENHRY and CDR2 is SYGVKD. The germline V and J ends were trimmed by 5 bases and 0 bases, with 14 bases remaining between them. The CDR3 DNA reads as TGTGCCATCAGTCCGGGACTGGGAAACTCTGGAAACACCATATATTTT. Residues: CAISPGLGNSGNTIYF.

The genes are TRBV5-1 and TRBJ2-3; 8 bases line up with TRBD2. The V gene's germline CDR1 is SGHRS and CDR2 YFSETQ. This CDR3 has 15 residues. The ends lost 4 bases at V and 0 bases at J; junction bases unmatched: 4. This chain's CDR3 is CASSPQRGSTDTQYF. The CDR3 DNA sequence: TGCGCCAGCAGCCCCCAGCGGGGGAGCACAGATACGCAGTATTTT.

The chain combines TRBV27 with TRBJ2-3; D perhaps matches TRBD1 (6 bases). V lost 4 bases, J lost 6 bases, and 11 bases lay in between. The CDR3 length is 13 residues. Germline V gives CDR1 MNHEY, CDR2 SMNVEV (reference sequence). The CDR3 DNA is TGTGCCAGCAGTTCTGGACAGCCGGATACGCAGTATTTT. Translation: CASSSGQPDTQYF.

The J gene is TRBJ2-1, the V gene TRBV7-2, with D perhaps TRBD2 (6 bases). This CDR3 has 15 residues. Trimming pared 5 bases from V and 2 bases from J, leaving 13 bases between. Germline V gene lookup returns CDR1 SGHTA and CDR2 FQGNSA. The CDR3 loop reads CASSLGPGAYNEQFF. The CDR3 nucleotides read TGTGCCAGCAGCCTAGGGCCGGGGGCCTACAATGAGCAGTTCTTC.

The genes are TRBV15 and TRBJ1-5; 9 nucleotides align to TRBD1. With 0 bases clipped from V and 7 bases from J, the junction kept 10 bases outside the gene matches. The germline V gene encodes CDR1 LNHNV and CDR2 YYDKDF (reference sequence). The CDR3 consists of 17 residues. CDR3 sequence reads: CATSRDLRQGDRQPQHF. CDR3 DNA sequence: TGTGCCACCAGCAGAGATCTACGACAGGGGGACCGGCAGCCCCAGCATTTT.

V usage is TRBV28 and J usage is TRBJ1-1; 8 bases fit TRBD1. The J segment lost 0 bases and the V segment lost 6 bases, leaving 9 bases of the junction unmatched. Germline assignment: CDR1 MDHEN and CDR2 SYDVKM. This CDR3 is 16 amino acids long. As DNA, the CDR3 is TGTGCCAGCAGCCCCTCAGGGGGCAGGATGAACACTGAAGCTTTCTTT. Translated: CASSPSGGRMNTEAFF.

This chain connects TRBV7-2 to TRBJ1-2, with 10 bases aligning to TRBD1. The CDR3 sequence is 15 residues long. Germline CDR1 reads SGHTA; CDR2 reads FQGNSA. The V segment lost 5 bases and the J segment 6 bases; nucleotides outside the gene matches: 9. Here the CDR3 reads CASSLDRGRADGYTF. The DNA for the CDR3 is TGTGCCAGCAGCCTCGACAGGGGGCGCGCGGATGGCTACACCTTC. The full variable domain, with the rest looked up from reference TRBV7-2 and TRBJ1-2, is GAGVSQSPSNKVTEKGKDVELRCDPISGHTALYWYRQSLGQGLEFLIYFQGNSAPDKSGLPSDRFSAERTGGSVSTLTIQRTQQEDSAVYLCASSLDRGRADGYTFGSGTRLTVV.

The rearrangement links TRBV6-7 to TRBJ2-1, with 14 positions matching TRBD2. TRBV6-7 has ORF status, its function being uncertain. Trimming took 4 bases from V and 8 from J; bases not matched to a gene: 13. This CDR3 region has 18 residues. The CDR3 nucleotides are TGTGCCAGCAGTTCCCCCACCGGGACTAGCGGGAGTTTGCATGAGCAGTTCTTC. Its protein is CASSSPTGTSGSLHEQFF.

This chain connects TRBV30 to TRBJ2-2; no definite D call. CDR1 is GTSNPN, CDR2 SVGIG, per germline (reference sequence). The CDR3 consists of 13 residues. V lost 4 bases and J 5 bases, leaving 11 bases between the germline ends. DNA for the CDR3: TGTGCCTGGACCAGAGATGGGACCGGGGAGCTGTTTTTT. Encoded protein: CAWTRDGTGELFF.

In this sample, this clone turned up a few times. CDR3 amino acids: CASSTGGKRSPLHF. The DNA for the CDR3 is TGTGCCAGCAGCACCGGGGGGAAAAGGTCACCCCTCCACTTT. This rearrangement joins TRBV7-9 to TRBJ1-6; D might be TRBD1 (5 bases). The V gene lost 5 bases and the J gene lost 10 bases, with 15 bases spanning the gap. CDR3 length: 14 residues. The V gene's germline CDR1 is SEHNR and CDR2 FQNEAQ (reference sequence).

The J gene is TRBJ2-1, the V gene TRBV10-3; TRBD2 might be the D (5 bases). CDR3 length: 11 residues. V was trimmed by 4 bases and J by 10 bases, leaving 8 bases between them. Per germline, CDR1 ENHRY and CDR2 SYGVKD. The CDR3 spells CAISVGGEQFF. The CDR3 DNA sequence: TGTGCCATCAGTGTCGGCGGGGAGCAGTTCTTC.

J is TRBJ2-1 and V is TRBV5-1, with 12 bases that match TRBD2. This CDR3 has 16 amino acids. Germline CDR1 is SGHRS and CDR2 is YFSETQ. After removal of 0 bases from V and 7 bases from J, the junction contained 5 bases not matched to a gene. The CDR3: CASSLDLAGGLNEQFF. In nucleotides, the CDR3 is TGCGCCAGCAGCTTGGACCTAGCGGGGGGGCTGAATGAGCAGTTCTTC.

The rearrangement joins TRBV4-1 to TRBJ1-5; D remains ambiguous. V lost 0 bases, J lost 5 bases, and 5 bases lay in between. The CDR3 consists of 13 residues. The germline V gene has CDR1 MGHRA and CDR2 YSYEKL. The DNA for the CDR3 is TGCGCCAGCAGCCAAGAAGGGTATCAGCCCCAGCATTTT. This sequence encodes CASSQEGYQPQHF.

The chain's CDR3 is CASSQEWGREKLFF. The CDR3 nucleotides read TGCGCCAGCAGCCAAGAGTGGGGGCGAGAAAAACTGTTTTTT. The chain combines TRBV4-3 with TRBJ1-4, with a tentative D call TRBD1 (6 bases). Trimming removed 0 bases at V and 8 bases at J, with 10 bases between. The CDR3 runs to 14 residues. Germline assignment: CDR1 LGHNA and CDR2 YSLEER.